This T cell receptor (beta chain) emerged from a study of T cell repertoires in cytomegalovirus infection. Study-wide results and limits: HLA-C-restricted CMV-specific TCR beta clonotypes prevailed in the ex vivo response. CMV carriers with the relevant HLA were identified by cumulative public TCR beta family frequency.

Concerning this clonotype itself: Antigen specificity is unknown.

Using its own MiXCR run on the reads, TCRdb lists one record per CDR3 protein. The sample has 650,000 to 900,000 distinct CDR3 sequences; roughly 28% are singletons. Germline loops: CDR1 SGHVS, CDR2 FNYEAQ. V dropped 5 bases and J dropped 11 bases, with 18 bases sitting between them. The CDR3 is 14 amino acids. The rearrangement uses TRBV7-6 and TRBJ1-4; D not certain. The TCR originated in a human donor in good health (CMV status not recorded). Some clones in this sample may be carry-over from other donors' samples. The specimen was cultured CD8+ T cells from PBMCs, collected from culture after CMV antigen stimulation. The CDR3 DNA follows: TGTGCCAGCAGCGCTCGGGAGGCGGCGGAGAAACTGTTTTTT. This gives the protein CASSAREAAEKLFF. The full variable domain, with the rest looked up from reference TRBV7-6 and TRBJ1-4, is GAGVSQSPRYKVTKRGQDVALRCDPISGHVSLYWYRQALGQGPEFLTYFNYEAQQDKSGLPNDRFSAERPEGSISTLTIQRTEQRDSAMYRCASSAREAAEKLFFGSGTQLSVL.